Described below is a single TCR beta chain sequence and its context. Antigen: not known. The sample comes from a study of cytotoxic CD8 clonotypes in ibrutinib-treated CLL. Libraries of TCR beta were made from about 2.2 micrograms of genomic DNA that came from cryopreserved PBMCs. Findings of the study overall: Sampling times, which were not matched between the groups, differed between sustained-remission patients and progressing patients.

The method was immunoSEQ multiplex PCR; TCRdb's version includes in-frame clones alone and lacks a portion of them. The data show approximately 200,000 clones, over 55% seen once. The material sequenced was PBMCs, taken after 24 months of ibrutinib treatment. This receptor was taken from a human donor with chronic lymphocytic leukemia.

The CDR3 reads CASSPGDRVHIQYF. CDR3 nucleotide sequence: TGTGCCAGCTCACCCGGGGACAGGGTCCACATTCAGTACTTC. The J gene is TRBJ2-4, the V gene TRBV18, with TRBD1 matching over 9 bases. Unmatched junction bases numbered 5, after V lost 3 bases and J lost 8 bases. The CDR3 is made up of 14 amino acids. Per the germline V gene, CDR1 is KGHSH and CDR2 is LQKENI.